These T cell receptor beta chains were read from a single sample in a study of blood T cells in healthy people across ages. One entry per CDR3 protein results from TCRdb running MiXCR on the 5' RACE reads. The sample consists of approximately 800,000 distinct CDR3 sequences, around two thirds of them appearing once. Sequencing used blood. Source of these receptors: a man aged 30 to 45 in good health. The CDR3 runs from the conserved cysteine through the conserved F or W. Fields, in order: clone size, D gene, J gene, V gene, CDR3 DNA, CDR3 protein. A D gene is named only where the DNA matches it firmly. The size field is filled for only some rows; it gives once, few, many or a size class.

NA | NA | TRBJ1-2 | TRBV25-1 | TGTGCCAGCAGTGAGGGGGGGCACATCTATGGCCACACCTTC | CASSEGGHIYGHTF
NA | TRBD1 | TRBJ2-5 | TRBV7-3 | TGTGCCGCGAGGGACAGGGGAATGGAGACCCAGTACTTC | CAARDRGMETQYF
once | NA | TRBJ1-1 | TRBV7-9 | TGTGCCAGCAGCTTATGGGAGAGCACTGAAGCTTTCTTT | CASSLWESTEAFF
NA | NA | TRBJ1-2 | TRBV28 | TGTGCCAGCAGCCTAGAATTGGGGTCTGGTGGCTACACCTTC | CASSLELGSGGYTF
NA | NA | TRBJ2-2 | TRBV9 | TGTGCCAGCAGCGTAGCGGCTAGCGCGTACACCGGGGAGCTGTTTTTT | CASSVAASAYTGELFF
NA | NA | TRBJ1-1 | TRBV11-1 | TGTGCCAGCAGCTTAGGAGTCGTCATGAACACTGAAGCTTTCTTT | CASSLGVVMNTEAFF
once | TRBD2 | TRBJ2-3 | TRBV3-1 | TGTGCCAGCAGCCACCAGACTAGCGGGGGTGCAGATACGCAGTATTTT | CASSHQTSGGADTQYF
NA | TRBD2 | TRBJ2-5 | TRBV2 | TGTGCCAGCAGTGAAGAGCTAACTAGCGGGGGGTTACGGGAGACCCAGTACTTC | CASSEELTSGGLRETQYF
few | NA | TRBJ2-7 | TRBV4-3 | TGCGCCAGCAGCCCATCAACCGGGACACTCTACGAGCAGTACTTC | CASSPSTGTLYEQYF
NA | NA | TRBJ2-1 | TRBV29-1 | TGCAGCGCACGGGTCGACAATGAGCAGTTCTTC | CSARVDNEQFF
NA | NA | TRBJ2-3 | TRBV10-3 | TGTGCCACTACCCCCTTCCCCCGGGAGGATACGCAGTATTTT | CATTPFPREDTQYF
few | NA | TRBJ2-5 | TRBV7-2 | TGTGCCAGCAGCCGACGGCAGGGCAGGAGGGAGACCCAGTACTTC | CASSRRQGRRETQYF
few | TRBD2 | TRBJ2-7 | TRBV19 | TGTGCCAGTAGACCCGCGGCGGGGGGAATCTACGAGCAGTACTTC | CASRPAAGGIYEQYF
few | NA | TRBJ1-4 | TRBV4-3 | TGCGCCAGCAGCCAAGCCGGAGGGGCCGCGGGTGAAAAACTGTTTTTT | CASSQAGGAAGEKLFF
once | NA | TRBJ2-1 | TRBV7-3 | TGTGCCAGCAGCGTGTTGTCTCAAGAGACCCAGTTCTTC | CASSVLSQETQFF
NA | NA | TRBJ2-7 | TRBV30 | TGTGCCTGGAGTGCAGGTCACTCATTCTACGAGCAGTACTTC | CAWSAGHSFYEQYF
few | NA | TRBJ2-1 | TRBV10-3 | TGTGCCATCAGTGACGGTACCACCTACAATGAGCAGTTCTTC | CAISDGTTYNEQFF
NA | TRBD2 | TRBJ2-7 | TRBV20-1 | TGCAGTGTCCTATCTGGCGGGGGATCCTACGAGCAGTACTTC | CSVLSGGGSYEQYF
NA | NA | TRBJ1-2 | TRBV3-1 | TGTGCCAGCAGCCCTCTGTCGGGGATCTATGGCTACACCTTC | CASSPLSGIYGYTF
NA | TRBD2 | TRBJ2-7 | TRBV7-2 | TGTGCCAGCAGCTTAGTAGCGGGGGGAACGCAGTACTTC | CASSLVAGGTQYF
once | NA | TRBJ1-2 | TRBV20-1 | TGCAGTGCTAGAGTGGCCAGCTCCTACTATGGCTACACCTTC | CSARVASSYYGYTF
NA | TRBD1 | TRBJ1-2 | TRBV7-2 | TGTGCCAGCAGCTTAAAAGGACAGGCAACTTATGGCTACACCTTC | CASSLKGQATYGYTF
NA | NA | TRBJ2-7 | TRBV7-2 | TGTGCCAGCAGCTCGCGGGCAGCTTACGAGCAGTACTTC | CASSSRAAYEQYF
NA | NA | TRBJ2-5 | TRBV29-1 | TGCAGCGTTGAAGGGGGTGGCCTCGTGGGGACCCAGTACTTC | CSVEGGGLVGTQYF
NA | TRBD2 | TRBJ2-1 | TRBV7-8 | TGTGCCAGCAGCCGGGCATTAGCGGGGGAAGGCAATGAGCAGTTCTTC | CASSRALAGEGNEQFF
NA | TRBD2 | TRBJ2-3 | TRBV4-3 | TGCGCCAGCAGCCAAGAAAGAAGCGGGGGGGGTATAGATACGCAGTATTTT | CASSQERSGGGIDTQYF
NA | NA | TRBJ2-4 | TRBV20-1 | TGCAGTGCTAGAGAAAGAACCTCCTACGGGCAGTACTTC | CSARERTSYGQYF
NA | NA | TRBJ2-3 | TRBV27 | TGTGCCAGCAGTTTAAATAGTCCTAGCACAGATACGCAGTATTTT | CASSLNSPSTDTQYF
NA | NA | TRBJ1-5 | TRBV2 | TGTGCCAGCAGCCCCGGGTCCGTTCGGGCGGGAATTCAGCCCCAGCATTTT | CASSPGSVRAGIQPQHF
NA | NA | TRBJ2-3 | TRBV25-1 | TGTGCCAGCAGTGAGATCAGGAGCACAGATACGCAGTATTTT | CASSEIRSTDTQYF
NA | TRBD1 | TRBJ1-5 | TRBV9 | TGTGCCAGCAGCTACACAGGGGAAGCCCAGCCCCAGCATTTT | CASSYTGEAQPQHF
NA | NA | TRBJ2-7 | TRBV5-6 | TGTGCCAGCAGCTTGTTTACCAGGGGTAACGAGCAGTACTTC | CASSLFTRGNEQYF
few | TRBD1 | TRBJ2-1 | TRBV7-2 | TGTGCCAGCAGCTGGTCTGGACAGGGAACCAATGAGCAGTTCTTC | CASSWSGQGTNEQFF
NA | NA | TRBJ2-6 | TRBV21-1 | TGTGCCAGCAGCAAAGTCCCTAGCGGACTGGCCTCTGGGGCCAACGTCCTGACTTTC | CASSKVPSGLASGANVLTF
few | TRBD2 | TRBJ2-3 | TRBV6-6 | TGTGCCAGCAGACTAGCGGAGGCAGATACGCAGTATTTT | CASRLAEADTQYF
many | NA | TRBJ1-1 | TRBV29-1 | TGCAGCGTCGCGAGCAATTCCGGACAGTTGAACACTGAAGCTTTCTTT | CSVASNSGQLNTEAFF
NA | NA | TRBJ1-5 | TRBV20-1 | TGCAGTGCTAGAGAAGGCAGGACAAATCAGCCCCAGCATTTT | CSAREGRTNQPQHF
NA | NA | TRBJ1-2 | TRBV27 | TGTGCCAGCAGTTCCGGACGGAGTGGCTACACCTTC | CASSSGRSGYTF
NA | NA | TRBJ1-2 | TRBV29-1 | TGCAGCGTTGAACGGCGGGCTAGTGGCTACACCTTC | CSVERRASGYTF
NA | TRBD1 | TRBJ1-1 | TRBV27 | TGTGCCAGCACACAGACAGGGGGAAACACTGAAGCTTTCTTT | CASTQTGGNTEAFF
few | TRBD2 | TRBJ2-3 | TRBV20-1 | TGCAGTGCTAGCGAGCCCGGGAGGGCAGATACGCAGTATTTT | CSASEPGRADTQYF
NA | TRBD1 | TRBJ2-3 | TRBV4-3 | TGCGCCAGCAGCCAAGTTTTGGCCAGGGGGCACTCAGATACGCAGTATTTT | CASSQVLARGHSDTQYF
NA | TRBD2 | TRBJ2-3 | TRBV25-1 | TGTGCCAGCAGTGAATGGGAGGGTACGCAGTATTTT | CASSEWEGTQYF
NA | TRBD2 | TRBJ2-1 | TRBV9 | TGTGCCAGCAGCATACGGGGACTAGCGGGGGGGGTAGCCTACAATGAGCAGTTCTTC | CASSIRGLAGGVAYNEQFF
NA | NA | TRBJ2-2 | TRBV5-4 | TGTGCCAGCAGCTTGGCCCGCGTCGGGGTCACCGGGGAGCTGTTTTTT | CASSLARVGVTGELFF
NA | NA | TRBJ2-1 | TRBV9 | TGTGCCAGCAGCGTAGAGGATTACCTTTCTGAGCAGTTCTTC | CASSVEDYLSEQFF
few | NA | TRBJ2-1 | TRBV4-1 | TGCGCCAGCAGCCAAACAACAGGTCCTACTCACAATGAGCAGTTCTTC | CASSQTTGPTHNEQFF
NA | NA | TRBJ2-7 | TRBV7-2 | TGTGCCAGCAGCCCTCAAACTGGTCAATCCTACGAGCAGTACTTC | CASSPQTGQSYEQYF
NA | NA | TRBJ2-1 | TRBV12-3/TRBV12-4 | TGTGCCAGCAGTTTCCCCAGGGATGAGCAGTTCTTC | CASSFPRDEQFF
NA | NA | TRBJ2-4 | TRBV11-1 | TGTGCCAGCAGCCTTGACGGGGAAAACATTCAGTACTTC | CASSLDGENIQYF
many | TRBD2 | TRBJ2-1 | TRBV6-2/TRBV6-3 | TGTGCCAGCAGTTTGGCGGGGGAATACAATGAGCAGTTCTTC | CASSLAGEYNEQFF
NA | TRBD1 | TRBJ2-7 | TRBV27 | TGTGCCAGCACAAAAAACAGGGGGCGAATCTACGAGCAGTACTTC | CASTKNRGRIYEQYF
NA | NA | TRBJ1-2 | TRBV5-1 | TGCGCCAGCAGCTTGGACCAGGTGAACTATGGCTACACCTTC | CASSLDQVNYGYTF
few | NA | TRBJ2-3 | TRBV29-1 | TGCAGCGTCGTTTCCATGTTGCGGGGGACAAGCACAGATACGCAGTATTTT | CSVVSMLRGTSTDTQYF
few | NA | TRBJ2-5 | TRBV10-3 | TGTGCCATCAGTGCCCAAGAGACCCAGTACTTC | CAISAQETQYF
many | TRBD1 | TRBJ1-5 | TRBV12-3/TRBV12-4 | TGTGCCAGCAGTTCCGGACAGGGTAGATATAGCAATCAGCCCCAGCATTTT | CASSSGQGRYSNQPQHF
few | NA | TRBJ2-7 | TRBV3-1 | TGTGCCAGCAGGCGTGGACAGCAGAACGAGCAGTACTTC | CASRRGQQNEQYF
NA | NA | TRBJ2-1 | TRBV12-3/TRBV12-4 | TGTGCCAGCAGTTTAAGGTCAGTCTGGAATGAGCAGTTCTTC | CASSLRSVWNEQFF
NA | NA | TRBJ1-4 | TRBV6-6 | TGTGCCAGCAGTCCCGAAATAGGAGGAAAACTGTTTTTT | CASSPEIGGKLFF
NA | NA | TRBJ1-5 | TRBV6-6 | TGTGCCAGCACCAAAGTGGCGGTTAGCAATCAGCCCCAGCATTTT | CASTKVAVSNQPQHF